Shown below are 10 T cell receptor beta chains from a single sample sequenced in a study of shared clonotypes between healthy human individuals. The table came from immunoSEQ multiplex PCR; TCRdb's copy has only in-frame clones and leaves some out. The sample holds 1 million to 1.3 million clones; about 84% are singletons and the top ten take roughly 0.65%. The specimen sequenced was memory CD4+ T cells from PBMCs. Subset noted: CD45RA-negative fraction. These receptors were collected from a man younger than 35 in good health. Some clones in this sample may be carry-over from other donors' samples.

The chain links TRBV5-1 to TRBJ1-5; TRBD1 agrees at 8 bases. With V trimmed by 4 bases and J by 5 bases, 5 bases remained unmatched. The CDR3 has 14 residues. CDR1 is SGHRS and CDR2 is YFSETQ in the germline V gene. The CDR3 is CASSLQGADQPQHF. Written as DNA, the CDR3 is TGCGCCAGCAGCCTGCAGGGGGCCGATCAGCCCCAGCATTTT.

Of note for this clone: The junction departs from germline at one end; a sequencing error may be responsible. The chain's CDR3 is CATSRDHYGYTF. The CDR3 region has the DNA TGTGCCACCAGTAGAGATCACTATGGCTACACCTTC. The J gene is TRBJ1-2, the V gene TRBV15; D remains ambiguous. This CDR3 has 12 amino acids. Germline loops: CDR1 LNHNV, CDR2 YYDKDF (reference sequence).

There are many counts of this clone. The chain recombines TRBV5-4 with TRBJ1-4, with D hard to call. Per the germline V gene, CDR1 is SGHNT and CDR2 is YYREEE (reference sequence). V gave up 4 bases and J gave up 0 bases, with 16 bases separating them. This CDR3 contains 17 residues. In DNA, the CDR3 is TGTGCCAGCAGCAGAGGCGGTCAGATCTCAACTAATGAAAAACTGTTTTTT. It codes for CASSRGGQISTNEKLFF. The full variable domain, completed using reference TRBV5-4 and TRBJ1-4, is ETGVTQSPTHLIKTRGQQVTLRCSSQSGHNTVSWYQQALGQGPQFIFQYYREEENGRGNFPPRFSGLQFPNYSSELNVNALELDDSALYLCASSRGGQISTNEKLFFGSGTQLSVL.

The sample holds one count of this clone. J is TRBJ1-4 and V is TRBV4-1, with 9 bases identical to TRBD1. The CDR3 is made up of 17 amino acids. J lost 11 bases, V lost 1 base, and 14 bases had no gene match. Germline values: CDR1 MGHRA, CDR2 YSYEKL. CDR3 in amino acids: CASSQVNTGQGSGKLFF. For the CDR3, the DNA is TGCGCCAGCAGCCAAGTGAATACGGGACAGGGAAGCGGGAAACTGTTTTTT.

The J gene is TRBJ1-5, the V gene TRBV18, with 10 bases identical to TRBD1. CDR3 length equals 15 residues. Unmatched junction bases numbered 6, after V lost 3 bases and J lost 7 bases. Germline CDR1 and CDR2: KGHSH and LQKENI. CDR3 residues: CASSPQTGGVQPQHF. CDR3 DNA sequence: TGTGCCAGCTCACCTCAGACAGGGGGCGTGCAGCCCCAGCATTTT.

The gene calls are TRBV5-1 and TRBJ1-2; 9 nucleotides agree with TRBD1. The CDR3 runs 16 residues. J lost 7 bases, V lost 3 bases, and 13 bases had no gene match. Germline CDR1 is SGHRS and CDR2 is YFSETQ. The CDR3 DNA follows: TGCGCCAGCAGCTCGACCGGGACAGGGCTTTGGGCTGGCTACACCTTC. Encoded protein: CASSSTGTGLWAGYTF.

This clone was found once. The chain uses TRBV18 and TRBJ1-3; D ambiguous. This CDR3 is 16 amino acids long. The V gene lost 6 bases and the J gene lost 3 bases, with 18 bases spanning the gap. CDR1 and CDR2 (germline): KGHSH, LQKENI. CDR3 DNA: TGTGCCAGCTCCATACACCACGTACCCAGTGGAAACACCATATATTTT. It is translated as CASSIHHVPSGNTIYF.

The chain couples TRBV5-4 to TRBJ2-1; tentatively, D is TRBD1 or TRBD2 (5 bases each). The CDR3 runs to 15 residues. Germline V gene sequence: CDR1 SGHNT, CDR2 YYREEE (reference sequence). V was shortened by 1 base and J by 3 bases, with 11 bases between the two germline ends. CDR3 region: CASSLRDRFYNEQFF. The CDR3 region has the DNA TGTGCCAGCAGCTTGCGGGACCGCTTCTACAATGAGCAGTTCTTC. The full variable domain, in which reference TRBV5-4 and TRBJ2-1 provide the parts outside the CDR3, is ETGVTQSPTHLIKTRGQQVTLRCSSQSGHNTVSWYQQALGQGPQFIFQYYREEENGRGNFPPRFSGLQFPNYSSELNVNALELDDSALYLCASSLRDRFYNEQFFGPGTRLTVL.

This clone has a handful of counts. The chain is built from TRBV5-6 and TRBJ2-7; D might be TRBD1 (6 bases). Germline V lookup: CDR1 SGHDT, CDR2 YYEEEE. The V gene lost 4 bases and the J gene lost 5 bases, with 13 bases spanning the gap. The CDR3 consists of 13 residues. The CDR3 loop is CASSPVTGNEQYF. Written as DNA, the CDR3 is TGTGCCAGCAGCCCCGTTACAGGGAACGAGCAGTACTTC. The full variable domain, rest sourced from reference TRBV5-6 and TRBJ2-7, is DAGVTQSPTHLIKTRGQQVTLRCSPKSGHDTVSWYQQALGQGPQFIFQYYEEEERQRGNFPDRFSGHQFPNYSSELNVNALLLGDSALYLCASSPVTGNEQYFGPGTRLTVT.

This clone was seen repeatedly, ten times or more. The chain is built from TRBV9 and TRBJ2-5; D is unclear. Germline assignment: CDR1 SGDLS and CDR2 YYNGEE. The CDR3 is 12 amino acids. Between the trimmed V and J ends, which lost 0 bases and 5 bases, there was a span of 5 bases. CDR3 sequence: CASSVEWETQYF. The CDR3 nucleotides are TGTGCCAGCAGCGTAGAATGGGAGACCCAGTACTTC.